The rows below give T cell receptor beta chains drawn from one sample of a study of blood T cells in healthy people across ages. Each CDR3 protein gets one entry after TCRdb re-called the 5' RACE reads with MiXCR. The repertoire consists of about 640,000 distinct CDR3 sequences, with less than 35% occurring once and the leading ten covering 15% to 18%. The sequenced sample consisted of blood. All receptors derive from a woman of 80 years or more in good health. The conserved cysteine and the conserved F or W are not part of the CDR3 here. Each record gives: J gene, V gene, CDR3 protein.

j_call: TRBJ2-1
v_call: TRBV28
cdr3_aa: ASSLLGGEQF

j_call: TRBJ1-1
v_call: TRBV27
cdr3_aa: ASSLVKANTEAF

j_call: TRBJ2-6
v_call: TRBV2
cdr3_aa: ASSEGGLSGANVLT

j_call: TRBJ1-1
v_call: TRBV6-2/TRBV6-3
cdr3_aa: ASSTGTGAF

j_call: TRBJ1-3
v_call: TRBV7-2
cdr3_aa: ASSQGTDSGNTIY

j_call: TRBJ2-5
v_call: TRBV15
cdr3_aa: ATSLIQETQY

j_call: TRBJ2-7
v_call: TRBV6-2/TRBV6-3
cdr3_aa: ASSYILGRSSYEQY

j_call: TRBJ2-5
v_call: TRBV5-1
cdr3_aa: ASRRGASETQY

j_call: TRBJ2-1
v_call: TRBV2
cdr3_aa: ASRRSAGVYNEQF

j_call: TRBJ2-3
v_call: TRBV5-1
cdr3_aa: ASSLRSHMTRMDTQY

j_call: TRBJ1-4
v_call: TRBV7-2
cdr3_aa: ASSPTGTGNNEKLF

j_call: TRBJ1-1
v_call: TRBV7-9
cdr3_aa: ASSLAAGSTEAF

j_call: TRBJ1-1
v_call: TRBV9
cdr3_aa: ASSAGGRGRTEAF

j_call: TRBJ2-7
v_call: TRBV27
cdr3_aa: ASSLSTAGNYEQY

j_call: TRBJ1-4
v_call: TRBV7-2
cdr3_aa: ASSFRGGTGDEKLF

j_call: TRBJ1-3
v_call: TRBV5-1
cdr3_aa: ASSLTASTGNTIY

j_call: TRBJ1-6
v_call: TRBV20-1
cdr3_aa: SAPTAYNSPLH

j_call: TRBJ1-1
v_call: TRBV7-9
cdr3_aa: ASSLRTGFNTEAF

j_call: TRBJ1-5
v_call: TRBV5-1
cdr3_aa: ASSPDGNQPQH

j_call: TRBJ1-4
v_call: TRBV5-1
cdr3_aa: ASKRGSNEKLF

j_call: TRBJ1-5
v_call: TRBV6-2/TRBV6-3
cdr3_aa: ASRWDRRSNQPQH

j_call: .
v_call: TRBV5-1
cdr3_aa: ASSFGLAFDEQY

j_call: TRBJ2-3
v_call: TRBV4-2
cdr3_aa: ASSQDRAAGELASSTDTQY

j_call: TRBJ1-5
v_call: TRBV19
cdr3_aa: ASSIRGVGNQPQH

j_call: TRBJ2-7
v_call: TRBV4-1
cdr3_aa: ASRPSGPPRDEQY

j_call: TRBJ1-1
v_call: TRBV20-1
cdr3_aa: SADPGGFNTEAF

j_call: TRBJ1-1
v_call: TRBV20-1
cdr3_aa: SARPPGWNTEAF

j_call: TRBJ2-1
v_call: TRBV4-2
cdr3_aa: ASSQDLSISGGAFEQF

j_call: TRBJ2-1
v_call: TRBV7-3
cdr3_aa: ASSLDRGFHNEQF

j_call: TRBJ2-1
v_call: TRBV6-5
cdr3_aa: ASSYGDIGGYNEQF

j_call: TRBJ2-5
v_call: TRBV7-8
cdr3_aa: ASSLLRGETRY

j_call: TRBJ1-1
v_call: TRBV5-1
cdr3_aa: ASSSPLSSEAF

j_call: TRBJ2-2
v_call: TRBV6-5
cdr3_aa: ASSYDRNTGELF

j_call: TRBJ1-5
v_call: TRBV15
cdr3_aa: ATSGGLNPDQPQH

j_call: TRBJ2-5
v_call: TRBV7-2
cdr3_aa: ASSFYGDRGETQY

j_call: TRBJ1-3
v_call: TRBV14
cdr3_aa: ASSQERPGARKGSGNTIY

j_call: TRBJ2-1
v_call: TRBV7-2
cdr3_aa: ASSLRASGIDEQF

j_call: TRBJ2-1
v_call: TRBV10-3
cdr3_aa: AILAGGPPNEQF

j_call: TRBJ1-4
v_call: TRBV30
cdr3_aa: AWSKGGSGEKLF

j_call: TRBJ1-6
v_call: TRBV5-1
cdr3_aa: ASSPDSFNNSPLH

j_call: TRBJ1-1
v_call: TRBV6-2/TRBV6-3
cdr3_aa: ASSLPGRRMNTEAF

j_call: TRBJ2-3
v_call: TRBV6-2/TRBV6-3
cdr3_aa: ASREGGLASYTQY

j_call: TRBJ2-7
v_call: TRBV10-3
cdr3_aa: ATARDGPYEQY

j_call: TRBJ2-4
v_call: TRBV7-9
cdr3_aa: ASSSTVGKNIQY

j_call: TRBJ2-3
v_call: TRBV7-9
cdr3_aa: ASSLRGTSVFPDTQY

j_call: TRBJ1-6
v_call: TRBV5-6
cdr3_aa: ASSRMNSPLH

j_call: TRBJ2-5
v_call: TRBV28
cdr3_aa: ASSQGGNRQETQY

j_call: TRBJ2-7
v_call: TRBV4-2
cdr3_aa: ASSQAMATYYEQY

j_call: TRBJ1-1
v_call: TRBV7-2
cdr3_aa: ASSLTLTNTEVF